This T cell receptor beta chain was observed in a study of cytomegalovirus exposure and HLA in healthy donors. Study-wide results and caveats: 87-base-pair reads could not separate some V segments, including TRBV6-2 and TRBV6-3.

The PCR was carried out with 60 Vbeta primers and 13 Jbeta primers. Data came from immunoSEQ multiplex PCR; TCRdb stores just in-frame clones and leaves some out. The sample gives approximately 160,000 clones, 64% of which show up once; roughly 3.1% is in the top ten. This CDR3 has 14 amino acids. V lost 2 bases, J lost 3 bases, and 11 bases lay in between. Germline V gene lookup returns CDR1 SEHNR and CDR2 FQNEAQ (reference sequence). This clone was recorded a few times. The antigen is unknown. Other DNA sequences within the sample encode an identical CDR3. J is TRBJ2-7 and V is TRBV7-9, with a possible D match to TRBD2 (5 bases). Material for sequencing was PBMCs. The sequence came from a young woman in good health and CMV-seropositive. CDR3 protein: CASSLSGVLYEQYF. The CDR3 DNA follows: TGTGCCAGCAGCTTAAGCGGTGTCCTCTACGAGCAGTACTTC.